This passage covers 12 T cell receptor beta chains from one sample sequenced in a study of T cell responses to AZD1222 COVID-19 vaccine. The assay was immunoSEQ multiplex PCR, and TCRdb's table has in-frame clones only and misses some. Of roughly 150,000 clones in the sample, roughly 88% are singletons; the top ten hold less than 6.5%. The specimen was peripheral blood, collected 28 days after the second AZD1222 dose. The source is an adult who received the AZD1222 COVID-19 vaccine.

This sequence joins TRBV28 and TRBJ2-7; D is undetermined. Trimming removed 2 bases from V and 5 bases from J, with 1 base in between. Germline CDR1 MDHEN, CDR2 SYDVKM. This CDR3 contains 10 residues. CDR3 region: CASSLDEQYF. The CDR3 DNA reads TGTGCCAGCAGTTTAGACGAGCAGTACTTC.

The rearrangement uses TRBV28 and TRBJ1-2; D gene ambiguous. Trimming removed 3 bases at V and 1 base at J, with 12 bases between. CDR1 is MDHEN, CDR2 SYDVKM, per germline. The CDR3 loop spans 15 amino acids. The CDR3 spells CASSFGQAVNYGYTF. As DNA, the CDR3 is TGTGCCAGCAGTTTCGGGCAGGCAGTTAACTATGGCTACACCTTC.

This rearrangement joins TRBV5-6 to TRBJ1-3; 9 bases match TRBD1. V was clipped by 4 bases and J by 0 bases; unmatched bases: 14. Germline CDR1 SGHDT, CDR2 YYEEEE. CDR3 length: 19 residues. The CDR3 bases are TGTGCCAGCAGCCCGGACCGGGACAGGGCCCCTCTCTCTGGAAACACCATATATTTT. Amino acids: CASSPDRDRAPLSGNTIYF.

The chain uses TRBV2 and TRBJ1-2, with 8 positions matching TRBD1. The CDR3 extends over 17 amino acids. V trimming: 4 bases; J trimming: 6 bases; junction bases outside the gene matches: 16. Per the germline V gene, CDR1 is SNHLY and CDR2 is FYNNEI. CDR3 protein: CASSVTQGQGATDGYTF. CDR3 nucleotides: TGTGCCAGCAGTGTCACACAAGGCCAGGGGGCTACCGATGGCTACACCTTC.

CDR3 bases: TGTGCCACCAGTGATACCTTGAACTACAATGAGCAGTTCTTC. It translates to CATSDTLNYNEQFF. The V gene is TRBV24-1, the J gene TRBJ2-1; no definite D call. The length of the CDR3 is 14 residues. Germline CDR1 is KGHDR and CDR2 is SFDVKD. Trimming cost V 3 bases and J 3 bases, with 8 bases left between them.

The chain carries TRBV9 and TRBJ2-5; the match to TRBD2 covers 11 bases. Losses at the gene ends were 6 bases for V and 2 bases for J; bases not matched to a gene: 9. Germline V gene sequence: CDR1 SGDLS, CDR2 YYNGEE. This CDR3 has 16 amino acids. In DNA, the CDR3 is TGTGCCAGCACCCCGGGACTAGCGGTGGGGCAAGAGACCCAGTACTTC. This codes for CASTPGLAVGQETQYF.

This chain joins TRBV18 and TRBJ1-3; D is unresolved. The germline CDR1 and CDR2 sequences are KGHSH and LQKENI. Trimming took 1 base from V and 0 from J, leaving 13 bases between them. This CDR3 is 17 amino acids long. The CDR3, as DNA: TGTGCCAGCTCACCACGACGGGAGGAGCACTCTGGAAACACCATATATTTT. The encoded protein is CASSPRREEHSGNTIYF.

In its sample, this clone was seen once. V is TRBV4-2 and J is TRBJ2-7, with a weak D call TRBD2 (5 bases). The CDR3 runs 17 residues. Germline assignment: CDR1 LGHNA and CDR2 YNFKEQ. V was shortened by 1 base and J by 0 bases, with 16 bases between the two germline ends. CDR3 loop: CASSQVESGRLSYEQYF. CDR3 DNA: TGTGCCAGCAGCCAAGTTGAGTCGGGAAGGCTCTCCTACGAGCAGTACTTC.

The chain links TRBV7-2 to TRBJ2-4; no clear D gene. The CDR3 is 14 residues long. Deletions cut 2 bases from V and 0 bases from J, with 5 bases between. Per the germline V gene, CDR1 is SGHTA and CDR2 is FQGNSA. CDR3 sequence reads: CASSLTLAKNIQYF. CDR3 nucleotide sequence: TGTGCCAGCAGCTTAACCCTAGCCAAAAACATTCAGTACTTC.

This clone has more than one count but fewer than ten. V is TRBV5-4 and J is TRBJ2-5; D gene uncertain. V gave up 4 bases and J gave up 9 bases, with 10 bases separating them. This CDR3 is 11 amino acids long. Germline-derived CDR1 and CDR2 are SGHNT and YYREEE (reference sequence). The CDR3 DNA follows: TGTGCCAGCAGCCACGCCTCCTCCCAGTACTTC. This translates into CASSHASSQYF.

The V and J genes are TRBV3-1 (or the pseudogene TRBV3-2) and TRBJ1-5, with a weak D call TRBD1 (6 bases). The ends were cut back, 2 bases at V and 6 bases at J, with 8 bases in the middle. The CDR3 is made up of 13 amino acids. Looked up from germline, CDR1 is LGHDT and CDR2 is YNNKEL (reference sequence). The CDR3 sequence: CASSQQGIQPQHF. The CDR3 bases are TGTGCCAGCAGCCAACAGGGGATTCAGCCCCAGCATTTT.

The V gene is TRBV3-1 (or the pseudogene TRBV3-2), the J gene TRBJ1-1, with 12 bases lining up with TRBD1. Germline values: CDR1 LGHDT, CDR2 YNNKEL (reference sequence). J lost 0 bases, V lost 4 bases, and 6 bases had no gene match. The CDR3 extends over 17 amino acids. CDR3 sequence reads: CASSPRDRGPMNTEAFF. CDR3 in DNA: TGTGCCAGCAGCCCGCGGGACAGGGGGCCGATGAACACTGAAGCTTTCTTT.